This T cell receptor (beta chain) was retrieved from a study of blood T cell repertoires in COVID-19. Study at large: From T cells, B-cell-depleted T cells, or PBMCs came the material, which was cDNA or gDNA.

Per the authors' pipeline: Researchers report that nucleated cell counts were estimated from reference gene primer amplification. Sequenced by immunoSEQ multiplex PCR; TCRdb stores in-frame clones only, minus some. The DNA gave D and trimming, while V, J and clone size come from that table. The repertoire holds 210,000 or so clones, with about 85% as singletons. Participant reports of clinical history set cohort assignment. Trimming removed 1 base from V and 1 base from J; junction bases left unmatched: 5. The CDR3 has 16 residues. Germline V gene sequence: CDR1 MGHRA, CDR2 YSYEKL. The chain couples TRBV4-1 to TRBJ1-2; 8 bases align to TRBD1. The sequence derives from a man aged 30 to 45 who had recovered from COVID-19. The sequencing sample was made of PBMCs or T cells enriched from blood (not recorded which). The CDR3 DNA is TGCGCCAGCAGCCAAGTCCAGGGGGCGTATAACTATGGCTACACCTTC. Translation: CASSQVQGAYNYGYTF.